Each of the 29 T cell receptor beta chains below was sequenced from the same sample in a study of blood T cell repertoires in COVID-19. Repertoires were generated with immunoSEQ multiplex PCR, while TCRdb's copy carries only in-frame clones and drops some. The sample includes 200,000 to 250,000 clones, over 80% of them seen just once. Specimen: peripheral blood. Receptors were obtained from a man aged 30 to 39 with COVID-19, enrolled during active disease.

This clone has only one observation. The chain uses TRBV25-1 and TRBJ1-1, with 7 bases matching TRBD1. V was pared by 6 bases and J by 2 bases, with 6 bases of the junction left unmatched. The CDR3 extends over 14 amino acids. The germline V gene encodes CDR1 MGHDK and CDR2 SYGVNS. The CDR3 DNA reads as TGTGCCAGCAGCATAGGACAGGTAAACACTGAAGCTTTCTTT. Residues: CASSIGQVNTEAFF.

The rearrangement joins TRBV3-1 (or the pseudogene TRBV3-2) to TRBJ1-5, with D maybe TRBD1 (5 bases). The V end was cut by 0 bases, the J end by 8 bases, with 8 bases between. Germline V gene data show CDR1 as LGHDT and CDR2 as YNNKEL (reference sequence). This CDR3 has 13 amino acids. This CDR3 reads CASSQERGEPQHF. The CDR3 DNA reads as TGTGCCAGCAGCCAAGAACGGGGGGAGCCCCAGCATTTT.

The chain links TRBV6-5 to TRBJ1-2; TRBD1 might be the D (6 bases). Between the trimmed V and J ends, which lost 4 bases and 3 bases, there was a span of 18 bases. Per germline, CDR1 MNHEY and CDR2 SVGAGI. This CDR3 has 16 amino acids. CDR3 amino acids: CASSFSQGTLHYGYTF. The CDR3 coding sequence is TGTGCCAGCAGTTTTTCACAGGGAACGCTCCACTATGGCTACACCTTC.

The chain links TRBV6-2 or TRBV6-3 to TRBJ1-5; D is perhaps TRBD1 (5 bases). Germline-derived CDR1 and CDR2 are MNHEY and SVGEGT. V lost 6 bases to trimming and J lost 6 bases, with 18 bases between them. The CDR3 length is 15 residues. CDR3 coding DNA: TGTGCCAGCAGCCGATCACAGGAGATTAGTCAGCCCCAGCATTTT. Amino acid sequence: CASSRSQEISQPQHF.

The CDR3 region is CASSPGAGSEKLFF. The CDR3 DNA reads TGCGCCAGCAGCCCTGGGGCAGGGTCTGAAAAACTGTTTTTT. The chain recombines TRBV5-1 with TRBJ1-4; D may be TRBD1 (5 bases). The germline V gene has CDR1 SGHRS and CDR2 YFSETQ. This CDR3 region has 14 residues. V shed 4 bases and J shed 7 bases, with 14 bases lying between them.

This chain connects TRBV11-2 to TRBJ1-1, with 7 nucleotides matching TRBD1. Germline values: CDR1 SGHAT, CDR2 FQNNGV. The CDR3 length is 16 residues. Trimming cost V 1 base and J 2 bases; bases outside gene matches: 7. The CDR3 DNA follows: TGTGCCAGCAGCTTAGGGGCTACAGGGGTCAACACTGAAGCTTTCTTT. Translating it yields CASSLGATGVNTEAFF.

There are a few counts of this clone. The V and J genes are TRBV19 and TRBJ2-4, with D perhaps TRBD2 (5 bases). The CDR3 has 14 amino acids. Trimming shortened V by 6 bases and J by 8 bases, and 17 bases separated the two germline ends. CDR1 is LNHDA, CDR2 SQIVND, per germline (reference sequence). CDR3 sequence: CASSRGRAGDIQYF. The CDR3 nucleotides are TGTGCCAGTAGCCGTGGACGGGCCGGGGACATTCAGTACTTC.

The chain couples TRBV28 to TRBJ1-1; 8 bases align to TRBD1. The V gene end was trimmed by 5 bases and the J gene end by 4 bases; junction bases not matched to a gene: 6. Germline V lookup: CDR1 MDHEN, CDR2 SYDVKM. The CDR3 loop spans 14 amino acids. The CDR3 DNA reads TGTGCCAGCAGTCCAGGGGGCGCAGGCACTGAAGCTTTCTTT. This encodes CASSPGGAGTEAFF.

The J gene is TRBJ2-1, the V gene TRBV25-1; 12 bases align to TRBD1. V dropped 6 bases and J dropped 7; count of bases not matched to a gene: 7. The CDR3 has 15 residues. Germline lookup yields CDR1 MGHDK and CDR2 SYGVNS. The CDR3 DNA sequence: TGTGCCAGCAGGTCGGGACAGGGGGCGGTGAATGAGCAGTTCTTC. Translating it yields CASRSGQGAVNEQFF.

The chain links TRBV4-3 to TRBJ1-1, with 9 bases fitting TRBD1. Unmatched junction bases numbered 4, after V lost 4 bases and J lost 1 base. This CDR3 has 15 amino acids. Germline V gives CDR1 LGHNA, CDR2 YSLEER. The CDR3: CASSPSQGANTEAFF. CDR3 in DNA: TGCGCCAGCAGCCCTTCACAGGGGGCGAACACTGAAGCTTTCTTT.

Only a few counts were recorded for this clone. This chain uses TRBV7-2 with TRBJ2-7, with TRBD1 identical over 7 bases. V shed 4 bases and J 0 bases; nucleotides not matched to a gene: 6. There are 15 residues in the CDR3. The germline V gene encodes CDR1 SGHTA and CDR2 FQGNSA. CDR3 nucleotide sequence: TGTGCCAGCAGCTATCAGGGGGTTCTCTCCTACGAGCAGTACTTC. Translation gives CASSYQGVLSYEQYF.

The chain links TRBV6-1 to TRBJ1-2; weak D call: TRBD1 (6 bases). This CDR3 has 13 residues. Germline lookup yields CDR1 MNHNS and CDR2 SASEGT. Trimming removed 3 bases at V and 4 bases at J, with 9 bases between. The CDR3 is CASSEDSLYGYTF. Here the CDR3 DNA reads TGTGCCAGCAGTGAGGACAGTCTCTATGGCTACACCTTC.

The chain couples TRBV27 to TRBJ2-3; 10 bases map to TRBD1. The V gene's germline CDR1 is MNHEY and CDR2 SMNVEV (reference sequence). CDR3 size: 16 residues. V was pared by 5 bases and J by 4 bases, with 9 bases of the junction left unmatched. Written as DNA, the CDR3 is TGTGCCAGCAGTACCAGGACAGGGGGATTGGCAGATACGCAGTATTTT. As protein: CASSTRTGGLADTQYF.

The rearrangement uses TRBV13 and TRBJ1-1, with D possibly TRBD1 on 6 matching bases. Trimming removed 2 bases from V and 5 bases from J, with 24 bases in between. The CDR3 consists of 18 residues. CDR1 and CDR2 (germline): PRHDT, FYEKMQ (reference sequence). CDR3 nucleotide sequence: TGTGCCAGCAGCTTAACTTCTGGGAGGGGGAGAGTGAGAACTGAAGCTTTCTTT. Its protein is CASSLTSGRGRVRTEAFF.

The rearrangement joins TRBV6-5 to TRBJ1-2, with TRBD1 matching 7 bases. The germline gives CDR1 MNHEY, CDR2 SVGAGI. The CDR3 runs to 15 residues. Trimming cost V 5 bases and J 3 bases; bases outside gene matches: 9. CDR3 DNA: TGTGCCAGCAGTCCGAGGACAGGAGCCCACTATGGCTACACCTTC. This encodes CASSPRTGAHYGYTF.

The V and J genes are TRBV5-4 and TRBJ1-2; possible D gene TRBD1, 6 bases. The CDR3 is 14 amino acids. The V end was cut by 4 bases, the J end by 7 bases, with 17 bases between. The germline CDR1 and CDR2 sequences are SGHNT and YYREEE (reference sequence). The CDR3 sequence: CASSPRLGASGYTF. In DNA, the CDR3 is TGTGCCAGCAGCCCGCGGCTGGGGGCAAGTGGCTACACCTTC. Complete variable domain (other parts from reference TRBV5-4 and TRBJ1-2): ETGVTQSPTHLIKTRGQQVTLRCSSQSGHNTVSWYQQALGQGPQFIFQYYREEENGRGNFPPRFSGLQFPNYSSELNVNALELDDSALYLCASSPRLGASGYTFGSGTRLTVV.

This clone was recorded a few times. This chain connects TRBV2 to TRBJ1-1; D is perhaps TRBD1 (5 bases). The CDR3 runs 12 residues. Germline CDR1 SNHLY, CDR2 FYNNEI. V lost 8 bases and J 6 bases, leaving 13 bases between the germline ends. For the CDR3, the DNA is TGTGCCAGCGTCCCCGGGGGGTCTGAAGCTTTCTTT. Its translation is CASVPGGSEAFF. The whole variable domain, remainder taken from reference TRBV2 and TRBJ1-1, is EPEVTQTPSHQVTQMGQEVILRCVPISNHLYFYWYRQILGQKVEFLVSFYNNEISEKSEIFDDQFSVERPDGSNFTLKIRSTKLEDSAMYFCASVPGGSEAFFGQGTRLTVV.

This clone was observed a single time. The CDR3 nucleotides read TGTGCCAGCAGTTACGGGACAGGGGGGGACAATCAGCCCCAGCATTTT. Its translation is CASSYGTGGDNQPQHF. The rearrangement joins TRBV6-2 or TRBV6-3 to TRBJ1-5, with 11 bases matching TRBD1. Germline trimming cut 2 bases from V and 3 bases from J; bases unmatched to any gene: 3. CDR1 is MNHEY, CDR2 SVGEGT, per germline. The CDR3 spans 16 residues.

This chain links TRBV7-9 with TRBJ2-3, with 11 bases lining up with TRBD2. Germline trimming cut 5 bases from V and 2 bases from J; bases unmatched to any gene: 6. The CDR3 sequence is 16 residues long. Germline V gives CDR1 SEHNR, CDR2 FQNEAQ (reference sequence). The CDR3 here is CASSSSGRALTDTQYF. The CDR3 DNA is TGTGCCAGCAGCAGTAGCGGGAGGGCCCTCACAGATACGCAGTATTTT. Filled out from reference TRBV7-9 and TRBJ2-3, the complete variable domain reads DTGVSQNPRHKITKRGQNVTFRCDPISEHNRLYWYRQTLGQGPEFLTYFQNEAQLEKSRLLSDRFSAERPKGSFSTLEIQRTEQGDSAMYLCASSSSGRALTDTQYFGPGTRLTVL.

The chain uses TRBV24-1 and TRBJ1-3; D not resolved. CDR1 and CDR2 (germline): KGHDR, SFDVKD. V was shortened by 11 bases and J by 4 bases, with 14 bases between the two germline ends. The CDR3 contains 13 residues. The CDR3 spells CANHSTGGNTIYF. In nucleotides, the CDR3 is TGTGCCAACCACTCCACGGGGGGAAACACCATATATTTT.

The CDR3 DNA sequence: TGTGCAGCGGGTGCGGGCCCCAATCCCAATCAGCCCCAGCATTTT. The encoded protein is CAAGAGPNPNQPQHF. The rearrangement joins TRBV30 to TRBJ1-5; D remains ambiguous. This CDR3 contains 15 residues. The V gene's germline CDR1 is GTSNPN and CDR2 SVGIG (reference sequence).

The rearrangement links TRBV5-4 to TRBJ2-3, with TRBD2 matching 12 bases. Trimming took 0 bases from V and 6 from J; bases not matched to a gene: 11. The CDR3 contains 18 residues. The germline gives CDR1 SGHNT, CDR2 YYREEE (reference sequence). CDR3 residues: CASSLAGLAGLGRDTQYF. The CDR3 DNA follows: TGTGCCAGCAGCTTGGCGGGACTAGCGGGCCTCGGGAGGGATACGCAGTATTTT.

The chain couples TRBV7-2 to TRBJ1-5, with D possibly being TRBD1 (6 bases). The V gene's germline CDR1 is SGHTA and CDR2 FQGNSA. This CDR3 region has 13 residues. The V end was cut by 3 bases, the J end by 7 bases, with 10 bases between. Here the CDR3 DNA reads TGTGCCAGCAGCTTTCACAGGGACCAGCCCCAGCATTTT. This encodes CASSFHRDQPQHF.

The V gene is TRBV11-3, the J gene TRBJ2-1; D not certain. V was clipped by 0 bases and J by 15 bases, with 12 bases between them. The germline gives CDR1 SGHNT, CDR2 YENEEA. CDR3 length: 12 amino acids. CDR3 sequence (DNA): TGTGCCAGCAGCTTAGAAAGGTCTAGGCCGTTCTTC. Translated, it gives CASSLERSRPFF.

The chain has TRBV27 and TRBJ1-5; the match to TRBD1 covers 7 bases. Per germline, CDR1 MNHEY and CDR2 SMNVEV (reference sequence). The CDR3 totals 13 residues. The V segment lost 3 bases and the J segment 4 bases; nucleotides outside the gene matches: 0. The chain's CDR3 is CASSLGQNQPQHF. CDR3 in DNA: TGTGCCAGCAGTTTGGGACAGAATCAGCCCCAGCATTTT.

The rearrangement links TRBV29-1 to TRBJ2-3; D uncertain. CDR1 is SQVTM and CDR2 is ANQGSEA in the germline V gene. There are 14 residues in the CDR3. V was pared by 6 bases and J by 4 bases, with 17 bases between. The DNA for the CDR3 is TGCAGCGTGCTGACTGACGGGTCAGCAGATACGCAGTATTTT. This translates into CSVLTDGSADTQYF.

There are a few counts of this clone. This chain connects TRBV2 to TRBJ2-7; 9 positions agree with TRBD1. From germline, CDR1 is SNHLY and CDR2 FYNNEI. With V trimmed by 5 bases and J by 4 bases, 6 bases remained unmatched. The CDR3 has 14 amino acids. The CDR3: CASSKQGALYEQYF. CDR3 coding DNA: TGTGCCAGCAGTAAACAGGGGGCTCTATACGAGCAGTACTTC.

J is TRBJ2-1 and V is TRBV10-2; D remains ambiguous. CDR1 is WSHSY, CDR2 SAAADI, per germline. Deletions cut 3 bases from V and 5 bases from J, with 8 bases between. This CDR3 has 13 amino acids. The CDR3 nucleotides are TGCGCCAGCAGTGAACAGTCCCACAATGAGCAGTTCTTC. It codes for CASSEQSHNEQFF.

CDR3 DNA: TGCGCCAGCAGCTTGACTTTCCCGGGACAGGCAATCTCTGGGGCCAACGTCCTGACTTTC. This sequence encodes CASSLTFPGQAISGANVLTF. The genes are TRBV5-1 and TRBJ2-6; 8 bases align to TRBD1. CDR1 and CDR2 (germline): SGHRS, YFSETQ. V shed 1 base and J 0 bases; nucleotides not matched to a gene: 12. This CDR3 has 20 residues.